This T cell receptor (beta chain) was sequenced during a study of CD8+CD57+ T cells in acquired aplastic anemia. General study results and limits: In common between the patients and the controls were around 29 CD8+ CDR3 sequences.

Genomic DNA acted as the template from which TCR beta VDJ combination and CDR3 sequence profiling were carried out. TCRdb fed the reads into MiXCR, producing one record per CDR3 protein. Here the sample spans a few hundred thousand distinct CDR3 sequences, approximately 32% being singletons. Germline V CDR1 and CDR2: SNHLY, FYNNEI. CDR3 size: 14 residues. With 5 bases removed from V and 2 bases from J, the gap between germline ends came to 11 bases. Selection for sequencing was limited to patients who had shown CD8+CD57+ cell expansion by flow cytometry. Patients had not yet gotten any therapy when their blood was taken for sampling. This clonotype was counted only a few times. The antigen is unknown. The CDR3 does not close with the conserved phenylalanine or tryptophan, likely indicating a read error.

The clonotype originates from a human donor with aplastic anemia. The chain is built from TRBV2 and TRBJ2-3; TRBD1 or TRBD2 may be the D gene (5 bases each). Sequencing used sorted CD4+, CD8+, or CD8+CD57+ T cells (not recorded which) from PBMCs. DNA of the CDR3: TGTGCCAGCAGTCAAGGTGGGACCACAGATACGCAGTATCTT. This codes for CASSQGGTTDTQYL.